Below, 6 T cell receptor beta chains from the same sample are listed, as sequenced in a study of metastatic and nonmetastatic thyroid tumors (dated by TCRdb to 2018 to 2020). None of the patients had been given any treatment before thyroid surgery. The library was prepared using PCR. TCRdb records Illumina HiSeq 4000 as the sequencer. Clones were called with MiXCR by TCRdb after fastp trimmed the public reads at Q25, and only in-frame beta chains were retained. Across this sample there are 20,000 to 25,000 clones, with 35% to 45% seen only once. The top ten clonotypes cover approximately 21% of the sample. Material: blood. The source is a male donor with papillary thyroid cancer or a benign thyroid nodule (not recorded which). Some clones in this sample may be carry-over from other donors' samples.

The chain has TRBV6-1 and TRBJ2-7; TRBD1 is a possible D gene (6 bases). This CDR3 spans 13 amino acids. The germline gives CDR1 MNHNS, CDR2 SASEGT. V was trimmed by 6 bases and J by 2 bases, leaving 11 bases between them. The CDR3 protein is CASSQGFPYEQYF. In nucleotides, the CDR3 is TGTGCCAGCAGCCAGGGGTTTCCCTACGAGCAGTACTTC.

The chain couples TRBV30 to TRBJ2-4; 7 nucleotides agree with TRBD1. CDR3 length: 11 residues. V was clipped by 1 base and J by 12 bases; unmatched bases: 3. Germline V gene lookup returns CDR1 GTSNPN and CDR2 SVGIG (reference sequence). CDR3 sequence reads: CAWSGQGSQYF. In DNA form, the CDR3 reads TGTGCCTGGAGTGGACAGGGAAGTCAGTACTTC.

This clone came up a few times. The chain couples TRBV20-1 to TRBJ2-2; TRBD2 matches 14 bases. This CDR3 comprises 17 residues. The germline V gene encodes CDR1 DFQATT and CDR2 SNEGSKA (reference sequence). The junction had 3 bases not matched to a gene; V was cut back by 1 base and J by 2 bases. In DNA form, the CDR3 reads TGCAGTGCTAGAGGTGGACTAGCGGGGGGCAACACCGGGGAGCTGTTTTTT. Its translation: CSARGGLAGGNTGELFF.

This clone was detected many times. V usage is TRBV9 and J usage is TRBJ1-4; 7 nucleotides match TRBD1. Germline CDR1 reads SGDLS; CDR2 reads YYNGEE. V trimming: 3 bases; J trimming: 5 bases; junction bases outside the gene matches: 7. The CDR3 spans 15 residues. The CDR3 here is CASSGGQKLNEKLFF. In DNA, the CDR3 is TGTGCCAGCAGCGGGGGACAGAAATTAAATGAAAAACTGTTTTTT.

This clone was recorded at least ten times. This sample includes further DNA sequences coding for the same CDR3. The CDR3 DNA reads as TGCAGTGTTCCGGGACAGCAGTACTTC. This sequence encodes CSVPGQQYF. The rearrangement uses TRBV20-1 and TRBJ2-7; the D gene could be TRBD1 or TRBD2 (5 bases each). Germline CDR1 is DFQATT and CDR2 is SNEGSKA (reference sequence). The V end was cut by 7 bases, the J end by 8 bases, with 9 bases between. This CDR3 region has 9 residues.

The CDR3 protein is CASSYLAGTGELFF. Written as DNA, the CDR3 is TGTGCCAGCAGTTACCTAGCGGGCACCGGGGAGCTGTTTTTT. The chain combines TRBV6-2 or TRBV6-3 with TRBJ2-2; 8 positions match TRBD2. The CDR3 is 14 amino acids. The V and J ends lost 2 bases and 4 bases, in that order; junction bases with no gene match: 0. Germline CDR1 reads MNHEY; CDR2 reads SVGEGT.